This TCR beta chain comes out of a study of cytomegalovirus exposure and HLA in healthy donors (dated by TCRdb to 2016 to 2017). A note on the overall study: In an earlier analysis of under 600 of the donors, around 290 Gb of sequence data and 100 million or so unique TCR beta sequences from about 179 million T cells were reported. An early release that covered 500 to 800 HLA-typed donors contained approximately 300 gigabases of sequencing data and 85 million to 100 million unique TCR sequences. Of the roughly 410 genotyped donors, less than 85% were placed in the genetic ancestry cluster associated with self-reported Caucasian donors. The study aimed to test whether signatures of past pathogen exposure could be identified by cataloging public T cell receptors. The T cell repertoires of 666 subjects were profiled by immunosequencing and related to cytomegalovirus serostatus. In addition to the first cohort of several hundred subjects, a separate validation cohort of 120 different subjects was used. To predict cytomegalovirus infection status, the study combined high-throughput TCR immunosequencing, statistical association of individual TCRs with disease status, and machine learning. To study patterns of TCR occurrence, a later analysis re-analyzed previously published TCR beta repertoires from 700 or so donors and added high-resolution HLA genotyping. Rather than using new phenotypic data, the later analysis identified candidate immune exposures from TCR beta sequences and from how often those sequences occurred across donors. In an earlier analysis of more than 550 of the donors, high-throughput TCR beta sequencing was used to judge whether each TCR beta V gene segment behaved as functional or pseudogenic. Donor age, sex, ethnicity and CMV serostatus were compiled together with the repertoire data. Genome-wide SNP genotypes for about 65% of the 666 donors were used in a later genetic analysis, which treated that subset as a discovery cohort. Every repertoire in the discovery cohort had been generated on one and the same sequencing platform. HLA typing included class I and class II loci at four-digit resolution. The number of typed donors differed by locus: about 629-640 for A, B, C, DRB1 and DQB1; 522 for DQA1; 606 for DPA1; and roughly 450 for DPB1. Four to six DR-DQ haplotypes were handled as single units for association and clustering because linkage in the cohort was strong. Among some 400 genotyped donors of the cohort, an average of roughly 240,000 unique TCR beta nucleotide sequences were sequenced per donor, around a sixth of them non-productive.

The CDR3 holds 16 amino acids from the cysteine to the phenylalanine. Only the CDR3 DNA is retained, 48 bases long and in frame from the first base. Relative to germline, V is missing 0 bases and J is missing 5 bases, with 9 bases of the junction outside any gene match. Sequences SGHRS (CDR1) and YFSETQ (CDR2) are obtained from the germline V gene. General findings and caveats noted by the study authors: At a false discovery rate of 0.05, a later analysis linked some 18,000 TCR beta sequences to specific HLA alleles. A further reported finding was that TCR beta sequences accurately predicted the HLA-A and HLA-B alleles for most subjects in the first cohort. While some public TCRs were present in many individuals, most TCR sequences turned up only very rarely across donors. According to a later analysis, most CMV-associated TCR beta chains appeared to be HLA-restricted, and the HLA associations seemed to be driven largely by CMV exposure. A later analysis found that HLA-associated TCR beta chains were more clonally expanded and had lower generation probabilities than equally common non-associated chains. Sequencing depth was assumed to be roughly uniform across donors in the presence/absence analyses, though that assumption may not hold. A later genetic analysis reported fewer N-insertions in productive TCRs among donors in an Asian-associated ancestry cluster than the roughly 620-donor mean. For the cohort, immune exposure information was limited to CMV serostatus. About 17 rarely observed V segments, including chromosome 9 orphons, were excluded from the earlier analysis of several hundred of the donors because counts were too low. In both the original and validation cohorts, the classifier was reported to diagnose cytomegalovirus status with high specificity and sensitivity. V-gene and J-gene trimming of TCR beta chains was associated with a missense DCLRE1C variant in a later genetic analysis, and the association was replicated in an independent cohort. Because the 87-base-pair reads could not distinguish some IMGT-functional V segments, including TRBV6-2 and TRBV6-3, those segments were excluded. In a later analysis, TCR association rates were found to vary across HLA loci, with the most associated TCRs seen for DRB1 alleles and the fewest for HLA-C alleles. Only TCR beta chains were sequenced in this cohort, and the absence of alpha or paired-chain data limited detectable features. Several of the top co-occurrence clusters appeared to be linked to parvovirus B19, influenza, CMV and Epstein-Barr virus, according to a later analysis. Linkage disequilibrium might explain the correlated functional status among segregating V segments, but an unknown experimental factor could not be ruled out. An earlier analysis of around 540 of the donors showed that most TCR beta V segments appeared in productive rearrangements either about 87% or about 30% of the time, which broadly matched IMGT annotations. Because HLA typing was missing for some donors at each locus, association tests included only the typed subset. Strong co-occurrence of HLA alleles, especially DR and DQ, made assigning TCR associations to individual alleles difficult. A few of the identified cytomegalovirus-associated TCR beta chains were confirmed in vitro to be specific for cytomegalovirus antigens. The authors suggested that the approach could potentially be generalized to other disease states and immunological phenotypes. A cluster of highly shared sequence variants was judged likely to be a technical artifact of the sequencing pipeline. A total of fewer than 200 TCR beta chains were listed by the study as associated with cytomegalovirus.

In total, 630 or so healthy bone marrow donors made up the cohort. At the time of sampling, all cohort members were nominally healthy, though unrecorded immune exposures were likely present. The donor tested CMV seronegative, placing the donor among the approximately 400 seronegative members of the cohort. Each donor provided a peripheral blood sample, and peripheral blood mononuclear cells were used for TCR beta sequencing. The Qiagen DNeasy Blood Extraction Kit was used to extract genomic DNA from the blood cell samples. Remarks on this clone: Its binding antigen is unknown. Base qualities were left out, and no much larger clone turns up one base away.

Library generation was performed with the immunoSEQ multiplex PCR assay. For the multiplex PCR, a mixture combining 60 forward primers for TCR Vbeta segments and 13 reverse primers for TCR Jbeta segments was used. The CDR3 region of rearranged TCR beta genes was amplified from genomic DNA with a multiplex PCR assay. On the Illumina HiSeq System, the amplified TCR beta libraries were sequenced as 87-base-pair reads. On the authors' methods: Across the 500 to 850 repertoires, a later analysis counted around 80 million unique TCR beta chains, roughly 11 million of which were shared by at least two donors. A nearest-neighbor algorithm error-corrected the raw reads and collapsed the reads into unique sequences, merging closely related sequences to remove PCR and sequencing errors. Alignment of CDR3 sequences to IMGT reference sequences was used to assign V, D and J gene segments. Each retained sequence needed at least a six-nucleotide match to both a V gene segment and a J gene segment. Rearrangements were classified as productive when the CDR3 lacked stop codons and remained in frame with V and J, and all other rearrangements were classified as non-productive. Following IMGT convention, CDR3 was defined as the stretch from the second conserved V-encoded cysteine to the conserved J-encoded phenylalanine. In an earlier analysis of more than 550 of the donors, sequences lacking an unambiguous match to a single V gene segment were excluded. An earlier analysis of 450 to 650 of the donors called V segments functional above 56.7% productive rearrangements and segregating when the between-donor standard deviation exceeded 5%. A statistical classification framework was developed to diagnose cytomegalovirus status using the catalog of TCR beta chain sequences. V and J gene assignment, in a later analysis, came from comparing TCR nucleotide sequences with IMGT/GENE-DB human TR gene sequences. The TCRdist pipeline was used in a later analysis to assign CDR3 sequences and most-parsimonious VDJ recombination scenarios. In a later analysis, each TCR beta chain was defined by its CDR3 amino acid sequence together with its V-gene family, and reads lacking a unique V-gene family were excluded. In a later analysis, approximately 590 highly shared, low-generation-probability nucleotide sequences were removed to address suspected cross-contamination and a sequencing artifact. For each public chain, a later analysis derived a clonal expansion index from normalized ranks of inferred template counts within each repertoire. A later analysis computed generation probabilities with a VDJ recombination model fitted to out-of-frame rearrangements, and checked the results against IGoR. In a later analysis, hypergeometric tests were used to score TCR-TCR, TCR-HLA and TCR-CMV co-occurrence, with a repertoire-size bias correction applied to TCR pairs. A later analysis estimated false discovery rates by permuting HLA or CMV assignments 20 times. In a later analysis, co-occurring TCRs were grouped using DBSCAN, and TCRdist sequence similarity was added for clustering within HLA-allele-positive subsets. Repertoires with fewer than 30,000 or more than 120,000 public chains, plus five repertoires with anomalous nucleotide sharing, were excluded from co-occurrence clustering. The immuneACCESS repertoire file appears here via TCRdb, limited to in-frame rearrangements. These files lack a portion of the clones; in checked studies, under half of the deficit traces to unresolved V genes, and the cause of the others is not known. For V, J and clone size, that table is used; D and trimming come from the DNA. This sample comprises 95,000 to 150,000 clones, roughly 70% of them detected only once. The ten largest clones add up to around 4% of the sample.

Recombination joined TRBV5-1 with TRBJ2-5; 8 middle bases align to TRBD1. The TCR originated in a woman between 40 and 50 years old in good health and CMV-seronegative. The sample comprised PBMCs. The CDR3 region has the sequence CASSLALGQGKETQYF. The nucleotides are TGCGCCAGCAGCTTGGCCTTAGGACAGGGAAAGGAGACCCAGTACTTC.